Sequencing of this T cell receptor beta chain was carried out in a study of blood T cells in healthy people across ages. Through a sample-barcoded 5' primer and a J-beta primer mix, a second PCR was run for about 6 to 11 cycles. TCRdb passed the 5' RACE reads through MiXCR, listing each CDR3 protein once. The sample includes 800,000 to 900,000 distinct CDR3 sequences, 60% to 80% of them seen just once. Unmatched junction bases numbered 9, after V lost 4 bases and J lost 3 bases. Germline V CDR1 and CDR2: SGHKS, YYEKEE (reference sequence). The CDR3 loop spans 16 amino acids. This clonotype was picked up a small number of times.

This TCR came from a man under 40 in good health. The V and J genes are TRBV5-5 and TRBJ2-1; 8 nucleotides line up with TRBD2. Sequencing input: blood. CDR3: CASSTAGRANYNEQFF. The CDR3 coding sequence is TGTGCCAGCAGCACTGCCGGGAGGGCAAACTACAATGAGCAGTTCTTC.